Sequencing of this T cell receptor (beta chain) was carried out in a study of T cells after yellow fever vaccination. The study's findings and limits: The study noted that FACS-sorted repertoires could contain abundant clonotypes contaminating from the bulk population.

TCRdb passed the 5' RACE reads through MiXCR, listing each CDR3 protein once. The repertoire holds some 350,000 distinct CDR3 sequences, with roughly 12% as singletons. Germline lookup yields CDR1 LNHNV and CDR2 YYDKDF (reference sequence). The CDR3 totals 15 residues. Trimming cost V 5 bases and J 1 base; bases outside gene matches: 3. This clonotype appeared many times. The antigen remains unidentified. The source was PBMCs, collected on the day of the first yellow fever vaccination. The J gene is TRBJ2-5, the V gene TRBV15; 11 bases match TRBD2. The receptor was derived from a man younger than 30 who received the YFV17D yellow fever vaccine. The CDR3 here is CATSPGLAGQETQYF. The CDR3, as DNA: TGTGCCACCAGCCCTGGACTAGCGGGCCAAGAGACCCAGTACTTC.